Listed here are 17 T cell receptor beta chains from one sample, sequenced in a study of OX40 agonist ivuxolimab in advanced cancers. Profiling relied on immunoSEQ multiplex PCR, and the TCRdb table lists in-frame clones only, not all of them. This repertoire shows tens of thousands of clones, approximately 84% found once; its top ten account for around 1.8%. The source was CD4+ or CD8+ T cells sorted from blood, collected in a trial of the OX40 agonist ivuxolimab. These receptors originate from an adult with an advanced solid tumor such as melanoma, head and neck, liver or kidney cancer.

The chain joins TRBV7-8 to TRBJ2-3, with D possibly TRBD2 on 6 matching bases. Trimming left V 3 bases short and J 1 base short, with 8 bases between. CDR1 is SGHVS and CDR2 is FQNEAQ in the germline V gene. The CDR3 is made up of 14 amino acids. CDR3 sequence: CASSFGTGTDTQYF. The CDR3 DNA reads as TGTGCCAGCAGCTTCGGGACTGGCACAGATACGCAGTATTTT.

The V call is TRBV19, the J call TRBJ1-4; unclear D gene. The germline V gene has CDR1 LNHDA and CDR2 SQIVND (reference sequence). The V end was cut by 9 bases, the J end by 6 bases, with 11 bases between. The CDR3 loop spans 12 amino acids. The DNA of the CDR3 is TGTGCCAGCGCCCGGACGGATGAAAAACTGTTTTTT. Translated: CASARTDEKLFF.

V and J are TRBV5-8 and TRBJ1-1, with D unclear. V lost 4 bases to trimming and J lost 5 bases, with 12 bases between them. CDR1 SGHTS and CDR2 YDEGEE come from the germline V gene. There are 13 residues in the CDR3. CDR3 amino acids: CASSPWRATEAFF. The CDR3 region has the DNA TGTGCCAGCAGCCCGTGGAGGGCAACTGAAGCTTTCTTT. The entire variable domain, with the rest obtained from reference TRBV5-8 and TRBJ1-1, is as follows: EAGVTQSPTHLIKTRGQQATLRCSPISGHTSVYWYQQALGLGLQFLLWYDEGEERNRGNFPPRFSGRQFPNYSSELNVNALELEDSALYLCASSPWRATEAFFGQGTRLTVV.

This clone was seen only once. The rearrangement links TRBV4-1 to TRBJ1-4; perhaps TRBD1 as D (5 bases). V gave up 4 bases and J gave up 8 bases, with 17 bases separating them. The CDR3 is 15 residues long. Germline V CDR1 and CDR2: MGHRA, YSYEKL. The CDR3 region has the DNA TGCGCCAGCAGCCGAGATCAGGGCGAAGGGGAAAAACTGTTTTTT. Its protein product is CASSRDQGEGEKLFF.

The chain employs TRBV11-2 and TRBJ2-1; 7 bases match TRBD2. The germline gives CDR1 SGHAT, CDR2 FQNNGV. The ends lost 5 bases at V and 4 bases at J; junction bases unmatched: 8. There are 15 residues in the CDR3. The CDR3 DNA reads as TGTGCCAGCAGCACGCTGGGGGGAGGGTACAATGAGCAGTTCTTC. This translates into CASSTLGGGYNEQFF.

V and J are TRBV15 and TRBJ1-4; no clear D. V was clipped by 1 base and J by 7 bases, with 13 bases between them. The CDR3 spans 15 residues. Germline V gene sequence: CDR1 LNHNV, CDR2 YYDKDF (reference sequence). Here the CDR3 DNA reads TGTGCCACCAGCAGAGCGGGATATTCGGGTGAAAAACTGTTTTTT. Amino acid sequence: CATSRAGYSGEKLFF.

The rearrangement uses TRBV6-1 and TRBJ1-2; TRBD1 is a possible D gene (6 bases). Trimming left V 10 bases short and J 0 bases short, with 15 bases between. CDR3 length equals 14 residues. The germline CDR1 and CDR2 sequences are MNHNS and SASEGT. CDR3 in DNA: TGTGCCATATGGGAGGACAGAGCTAACTATGGCTACACCTTC. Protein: CAIWEDRANYGYTF.

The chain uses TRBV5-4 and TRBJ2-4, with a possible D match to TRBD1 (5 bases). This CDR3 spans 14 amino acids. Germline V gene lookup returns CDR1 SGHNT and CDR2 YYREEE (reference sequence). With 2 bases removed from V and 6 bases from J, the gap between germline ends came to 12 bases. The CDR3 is CASSFQGVTNIQYF. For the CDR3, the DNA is TGTGCCAGCAGCTTCCAGGGTGTCACAAACATTCAGTACTTC.

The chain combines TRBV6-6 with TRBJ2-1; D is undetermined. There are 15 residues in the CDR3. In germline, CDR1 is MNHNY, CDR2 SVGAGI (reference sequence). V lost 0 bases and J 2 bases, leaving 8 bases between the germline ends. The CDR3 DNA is TGTGCCAGCAGTTACTCGAAACTACCCTACAATGAGCAGTTCTTC. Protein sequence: CASSYSKLPYNEQFF.

The CDR3, as DNA: TGCGCCAGCAGCTTGGGAGCGGGAGGCCCAGCAGATACGCAGTATTTT. Residues: CASSLGAGGPADTQYF. The chain recombines TRBV5-1 with TRBJ2-3; 9 bases match TRBD2. The CDR3 is 16 amino acids. The ends lost 0 bases at V and 4 bases at J; junction bases unmatched: 6. The V gene's germline CDR1 is SGHRS and CDR2 YFSETQ.

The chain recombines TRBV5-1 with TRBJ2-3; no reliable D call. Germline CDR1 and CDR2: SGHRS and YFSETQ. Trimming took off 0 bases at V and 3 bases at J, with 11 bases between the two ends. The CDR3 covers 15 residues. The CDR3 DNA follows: TGCGCCAGCAGCTTGGCTGGAGACTTAACAGATACGCAGTATTTT. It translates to CASSLAGDLTDTQYF.

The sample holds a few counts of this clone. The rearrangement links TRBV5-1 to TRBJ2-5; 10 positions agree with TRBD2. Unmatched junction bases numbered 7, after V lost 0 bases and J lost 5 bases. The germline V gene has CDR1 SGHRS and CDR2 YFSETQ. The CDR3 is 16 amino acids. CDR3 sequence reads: CASSLGSSGSVETQYF. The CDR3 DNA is TGCGCCAGCAGCTTGGGATCTAGCGGGAGTGTGGAGACCCAGTACTTC. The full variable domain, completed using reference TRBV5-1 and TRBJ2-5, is KAGVTQTPRYLIKTRGQQVTLSCSPISGHRSVSWYQQTPGQGLQFLFEYFSETQRNKGNFPGRFSGRQFSNSRSEMNVSTLELGDSALYLCASSLGSSGSVETQYFGPGTRLLVL.

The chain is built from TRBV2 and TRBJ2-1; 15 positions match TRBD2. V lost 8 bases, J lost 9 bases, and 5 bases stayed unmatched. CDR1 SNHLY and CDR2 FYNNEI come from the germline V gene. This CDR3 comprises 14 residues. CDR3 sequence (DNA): TGTGCCAGCGGCGGACTAGCGGGAGGGGGTGAGCAGTTCTTC. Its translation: CASGGLAGGGEQFF.

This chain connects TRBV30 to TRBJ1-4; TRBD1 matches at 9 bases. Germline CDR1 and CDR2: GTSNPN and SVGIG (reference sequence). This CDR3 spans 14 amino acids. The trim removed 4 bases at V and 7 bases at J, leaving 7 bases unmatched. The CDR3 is CAWNRGRGTEKLFF. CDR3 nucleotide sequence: TGTGCCTGGAACAGGGGGCGCGGAACTGAAAAACTGTTTTTT.

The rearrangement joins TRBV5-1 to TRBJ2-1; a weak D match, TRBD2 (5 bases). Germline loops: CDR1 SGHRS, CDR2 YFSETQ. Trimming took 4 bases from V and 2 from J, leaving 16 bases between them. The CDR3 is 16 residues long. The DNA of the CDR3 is TGCGCCAGCAGCCCGGGGAAGGGTAGTCCCTACAATGAGCAGTTCTTC. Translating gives CASSPGKGSPYNEQFF.

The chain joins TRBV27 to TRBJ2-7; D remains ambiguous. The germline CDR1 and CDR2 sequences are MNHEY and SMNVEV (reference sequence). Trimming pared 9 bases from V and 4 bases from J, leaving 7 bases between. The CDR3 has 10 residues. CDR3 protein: CASTLYEQYF. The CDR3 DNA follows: TGTGCCAGTACCCTTTACGAGCAGTACTTC.

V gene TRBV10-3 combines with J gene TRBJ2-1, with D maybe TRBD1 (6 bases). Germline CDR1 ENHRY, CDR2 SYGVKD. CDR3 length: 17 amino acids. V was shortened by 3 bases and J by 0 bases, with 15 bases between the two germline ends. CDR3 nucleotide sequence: TGTGCCATCAGTGAAATTGGGGGCAAAAGCTCCTACAATGAGCAGTTCTTC. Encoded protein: CAISEIGGKSSYNEQFF.